One TCR beta chain is described in this entry. The source of the sample is a study of blood T cell repertoires in COVID-19. Original methodology: Amplification with reference gene primers provided the estimates of nucleated cell counts. Produced via immunoSEQ multiplex PCR; TCRdb's table is partial and in-frame only. V and J calls and clone size are those listed in that table; D and trimming were worked out from the DNA. The profile covers about 430,000 clones, with roughly 90% appearing a single time and approximately 1.5% taken by the ten largest. The study assigned cohorts using participant-reported clinical history. The receptor was isolated from a woman in her late teens or twenties who had been exposed to COVID-19. Material for sequencing was PBMCs or T cells enriched from blood (not recorded which).

The CDR3 DNA sequence: TGTGCCAGCAGTTTATGGACTAGCGGCACAGATACGCAGTATTTT. As protein: CASSLWTSGTDTQYF. The chain couples TRBV28 to TRBJ2-3, with 8 bases matching TRBD2. V shed 0 bases, J shed 1 base, and the junction held 0 bases outside the gene matches. Per germline, CDR1 MDHEN and CDR2 SYDVKM. CDR3 length equals 15 residues.